The 10 T cell receptor beta chains below were found in one sample sequenced in a study of shared clonotypes between healthy human individuals. Profiled with immunoSEQ multiplex PCR; TCRdb holds only in-frame clones, not every one. The sample shows almost 750,000 clones, approximately 77% of them seen only once. Sequenced sample: memory CD4+ T cells sorted from blood. Subset reported: CD45RA-negative fraction. The receptors originated from a woman younger than 45 in good health.

The V and J genes are TRBV7-9 and TRBJ2-5; D is unclear. Germline V CDR1 and CDR2: SEHNR, FQNEAQ (reference sequence). This CDR3 spans 11 amino acids. V gave up 3 bases and J gave up 3 bases, with 2 bases separating them. The DNA of the CDR3 is TGTGCCAGCAGCTTGAAAGAGACCCAGTACTTC. It yields the protein CASSLKETQYF.

This chain links TRBV6-1 with TRBJ1-4; possibly TRBD1 for D (6 bases). CDR3 length: 15 amino acids. Trimming removed 9 bases from V and 8 bases from J, with 22 bases in between. Germline assignment: CDR1 MNHNS and CDR2 SASEGT. Here the CDR3 DNA reads TGTGCCAGTACCCCACCCGGGGCTAGGGGGGAAAAACTGTTTTTT. Encoded protein: CASTPPGARGEKLFF.

The rearrangement uses TRBV5-1 and TRBJ2-5; D uncertain. From germline, CDR1 is SGHRS and CDR2 YFSETQ. The V gene lost 0 bases and the J gene lost 6 bases, with 9 bases spanning the gap. CDR3 length: 13 amino acids. The CDR3 DNA is TGCGCCAGCAGCTTGGAGGTGCTACAGACCCAGTACTTC. This gives the protein CASSLEVLQTQYF.

This clone was detected once. The V call is TRBV5-4, the J call TRBJ1-2; 9 bases are a match to TRBD1. This CDR3 has 14 residues. The germline CDR1 and CDR2 sequences are SGHNT and YYREEE (reference sequence). The junction had 6 bases not matched to a gene; V was cut back by 4 bases and J by 5 bases. In DNA form, the CDR3 reads TGTGCCAGCAGCGTAGGACAGGGGAGATATGGCTACACCTTC. Protein sequence: CASSVGQGRYGYTF.

The gene calls are TRBV2 and TRBJ2-7; D could derive from TRBD1 or TRBD2 (6 bases each). The CDR3 runs to 15 residues. Germline V lookup: CDR1 SNHLY, CDR2 FYNNEI. V dropped 4 bases and J dropped 4 bases, with 17 bases sitting between them. The CDR3 spells CASSGGLASSYEQYF. For the CDR3, the DNA is TGTGCCAGCAGTGGGGGGCTAGCGAGCTCTTACGAGCAGTACTTC.

This clone showed up just a few times. The chain recombines TRBV2 with TRBJ2-3; unclear D gene. This CDR3 contains 18 residues. Germline lookup yields CDR1 SNHLY and CDR2 FYNNEI. V lost 6 bases and J 2 bases, leaving 24 bases between the germline ends. CDR3 amino acids: CASRRSYELGRYTDTQYF. Written as DNA, the CDR3 is TGTGCCAGCAGGAGGAGTTATGAATTAGGCAGGTACACAGATACGCAGTATTTT.

In its sample, this clone was seen many times. The gene calls are TRBV13 and TRBJ1-2, with a tentative D call TRBD1 (6 bases). V lost 2 bases, J lost 3 bases, and 10 bases lay in between. The CDR3 contains 14 residues. The germline V gene has CDR1 PRHDT and CDR2 FYEKMQ (reference sequence). Here the CDR3 DNA reads TGTGCCAGCAGCTTACAGGGGTTGGACTATGGCTACACCTTC. Translated: CASSLQGLDYGYTF.

Details on this clone: Distinct nucleotide sequences in the sample also encode this CDR3. J is TRBJ2-2 and V is TRBV28, with unresolved D. Trimming shortened V by 2 bases and J by 6 bases, and 4 bases separated the two germline ends. This CDR3 has 12 residues. CDR1 is MDHEN, CDR2 SYDVKM, per germline. The CDR3 loop reads CASSLRPGELFF. DNA for the CDR3: TGTGCCAGCAGTTTACGCCCCGGGGAGCTGTTTTTT.

The J gene is TRBJ2-3, the V gene TRBV19; 13 bases align to TRBD2. Germline assignment: CDR1 LNHDA and CDR2 SQIVND (reference sequence). CDR3 size: 15 residues. Trimming cost V 3 bases and J 6 bases; bases outside gene matches: 3. CDR3 nucleotides: TGTGCCAGTAGTATCGGACTAGCGGGAGTGGATACGCAGTATTTT. Its translation is CASSIGLAGVDTQYF.

This clone was detected a few times. The chain joins TRBV7-8 to TRBJ1-1, with 7 bases identical to TRBD1. CDR3 size: 15 residues. Germline values: CDR1 SGHVS, CDR2 FQNEAQ. The V and J ends lost 0 bases and 8 bases, in that order; junction bases with no gene match: 9. The CDR3 here is CASSLAGQVPREAFF. DNA for the CDR3: TGTGCCAGCAGCTTAGCTGGACAGGTTCCCCGCGAAGCTTTCTTT. Based on the CDR3 plus reference TRBV7-8 and TRBJ1-1, the full variable domain is GAGVSQSPRYKVAKRGQDVALRCDPISGHVSLFWYQQALGQGPEFLTYFQNEAQLDKSGLPSDRFFAERPEGSVSTLKIQRTQQEDSAVYLCASSLAGQVPREAFFGQGTRLTVV.